This T cell receptor beta chain was observed in a study of T cells in Graves' hyperthyroidism and ophthalmopathy. Study-wide background: Peripheral blood was obtained at initial diagnosis, preceding any treatment.

As concerns this clonotype: A much larger clone is a single base away; this may be a read error.

Patients were excluded for uncontrolled infection, other autoimmune disease, pregnancy or lactation. Each diagnosis drew on symptoms, thyroxine, TRAb, thyroid ultrasound and orbital computed tomography findings. From RNA transcripts, TCR beta CDR3 regions were amplified. TCR CDR3 underwent first-round RT-PCR with the HTBI primer set. TCRdb fed the multiplex PCR reads into MiXCR, producing one record per CDR3 protein. In the table there are about 210,000 distinct CDR3 sequences, approximately 17% of which are singletons. The V gene's germline CDR1 is MNHEY and CDR2 SVGAGI. The CDR3 has 16 amino acids. The source material was blood. The rearrangement uses TRBV6-5 and TRBJ2-1; TRBD1 agrees at 12 bases. The TCR was taken from a man aged 45-65 years with Graves' hyperthyroidism. CDR3 region: CAGSYPGQGATNEQFF. Written as DNA, the CDR3 is TGTGCCGGCAGTTACCCGGGACAGGGGGCTACCAATGAGCAGTTCTTC.